The source of this T cell receptor (beta chain) is a study of T cell changes during pregnancy in multiple sclerosis (dated by TCRdb to the late 2010s). General notes on the study: In women with multiple sclerosis, the researchers looked at how the T cell repertoire shifted as pregnancy progressed.

Worth noting for this clone: It lacks a known antigen. Per-base quality was not reported, and no clone a single base away is much larger than it.

Libraries were built with the immunoSEQ multiplex PCR assay. As stored in TCRdb, this immuneACCESS dataset retains in-frame rearrangements with V and J assigned. A fraction of the clones does not appear; measured against another copy, unresolved V genes explain less than half of the discrepancy, and the remainder lacks a known reason. The sample profile shows approximately 93,000 clones; about 91% of them were found once. The ten biggest clones cover around 2% of the sample. Trimming costs V 6 bases and J 2 bases, and their ends lie 7 bases apart. Counted from cysteine to phenylalanine, this CDR3 has 13 amino acids. The entry retains the CDR3 DNA only, 39 bases that are in frame from base 1. Based on the germline V gene, the CDR1 and CDR2 sequences are MGHDK and SYGVNS.

This TCR came from a female donor in good health, enrolled as a control in a pregnancy study. The chain is encoded by TRBV25-1 joined to TRBJ1-4; possibly the D gene is TRBD1, per 6 matching bases. The specimen was peripheral blood, collected in the first trimester of pregnancy. CDR3 protein: CASSGQTNEKLFF. The nucleotides read TGTGCCAGCAGCGGACAGACTAATGAAAAACTGTTTTTT.